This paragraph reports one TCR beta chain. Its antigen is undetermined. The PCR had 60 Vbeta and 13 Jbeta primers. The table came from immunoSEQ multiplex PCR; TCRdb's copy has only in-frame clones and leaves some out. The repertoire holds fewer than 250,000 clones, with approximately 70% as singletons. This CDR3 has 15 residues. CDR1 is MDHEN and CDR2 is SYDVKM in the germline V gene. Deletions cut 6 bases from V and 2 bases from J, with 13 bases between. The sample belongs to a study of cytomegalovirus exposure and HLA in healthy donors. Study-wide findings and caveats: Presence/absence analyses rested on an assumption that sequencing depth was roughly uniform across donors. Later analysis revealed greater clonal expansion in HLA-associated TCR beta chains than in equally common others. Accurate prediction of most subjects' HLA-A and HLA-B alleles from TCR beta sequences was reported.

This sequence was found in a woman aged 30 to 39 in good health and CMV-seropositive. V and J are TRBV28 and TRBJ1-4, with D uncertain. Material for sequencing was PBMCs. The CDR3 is CASSPSTVTNEKLFF. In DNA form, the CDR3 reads TGTGCCAGCAGCCCCAGCACAGTTACTAATGAAAAACTGTTTTTT.